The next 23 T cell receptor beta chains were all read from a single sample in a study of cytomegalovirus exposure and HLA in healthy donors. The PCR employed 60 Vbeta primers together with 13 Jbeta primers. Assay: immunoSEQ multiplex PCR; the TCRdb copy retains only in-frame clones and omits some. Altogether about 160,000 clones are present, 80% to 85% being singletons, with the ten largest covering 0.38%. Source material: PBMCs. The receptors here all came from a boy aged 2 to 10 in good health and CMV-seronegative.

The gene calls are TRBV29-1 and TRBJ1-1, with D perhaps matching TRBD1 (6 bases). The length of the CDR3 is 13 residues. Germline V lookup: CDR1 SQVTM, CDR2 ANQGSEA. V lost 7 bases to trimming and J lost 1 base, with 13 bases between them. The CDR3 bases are TGCAGCGCGAATGGGGGCCCGAACACTGAAGCTTTCTTT. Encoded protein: CSANGGPNTEAFF.

The CDR3 here is CASSSGGERADTQYF. The CDR3, as DNA: TGTGCCAGCAGTTCCGGGGGGGAGCGTGCAGATACGCAGTATTTT. The V and J genes are TRBV28 and TRBJ2-3; 8 nucleotides match TRBD2. Unmatched junction bases numbered 7, after V lost 4 bases and J lost 4 bases. CDR1 and CDR2 from the germline V gene are MDHEN and SYDVKM. This CDR3 contains 15 residues.

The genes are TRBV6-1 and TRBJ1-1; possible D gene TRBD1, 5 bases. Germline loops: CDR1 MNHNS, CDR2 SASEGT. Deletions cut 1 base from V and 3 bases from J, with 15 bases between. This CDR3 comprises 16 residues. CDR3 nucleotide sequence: TGTGCCAGCAGTGAAGTGTCGGGCGGGGGGGACACTGAAGCTTTCTTT. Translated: CASSEVSGGGDTEAFF.

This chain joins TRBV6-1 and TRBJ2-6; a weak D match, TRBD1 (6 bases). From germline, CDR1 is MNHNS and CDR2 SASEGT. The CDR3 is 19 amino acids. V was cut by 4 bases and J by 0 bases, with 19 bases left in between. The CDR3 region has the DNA TGTGCCAGCAGTGGAACGGACAGTTTCCACCTCTCTGGGGCCAACGTCCTGACTTTC. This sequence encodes CASSGTDSFHLSGANVLTF.

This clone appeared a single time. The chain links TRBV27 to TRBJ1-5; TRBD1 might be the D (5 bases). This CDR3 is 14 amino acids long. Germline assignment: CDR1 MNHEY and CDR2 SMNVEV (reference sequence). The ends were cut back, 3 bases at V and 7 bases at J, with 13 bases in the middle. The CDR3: CASSLDGGGQPQHF. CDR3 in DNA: TGTGCCAGCAGTTTGGACGGGGGAGGCCAGCCCCAGCATTTT.

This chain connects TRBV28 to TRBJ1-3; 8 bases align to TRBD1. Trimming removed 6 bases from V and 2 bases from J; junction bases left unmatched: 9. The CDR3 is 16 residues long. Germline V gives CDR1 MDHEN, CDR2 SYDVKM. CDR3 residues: CASRNRTGLTGNTIYF. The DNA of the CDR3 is TGTGCCAGCAGAAATCGGACAGGGCTCACTGGAAACACCATATATTTT.

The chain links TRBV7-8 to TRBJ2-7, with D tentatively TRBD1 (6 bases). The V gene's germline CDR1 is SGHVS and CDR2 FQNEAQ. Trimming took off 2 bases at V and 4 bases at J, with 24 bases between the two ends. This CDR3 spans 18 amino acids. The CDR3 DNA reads TGTGCCAGCAGCTTATTTTTGTTGGGCAGCTTGCAGGGGTACGAGCAGTACTTC. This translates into CASSLFLLGSLQGYEQYF.

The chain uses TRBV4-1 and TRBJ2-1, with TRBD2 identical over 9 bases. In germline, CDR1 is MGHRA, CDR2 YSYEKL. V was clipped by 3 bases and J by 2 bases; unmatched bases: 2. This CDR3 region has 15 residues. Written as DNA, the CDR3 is TGCGCCAGCAGCCATCTAGCGGGGACCTACAATGAGCAGTTCTTC. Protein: CASSHLAGTYNEQFF.

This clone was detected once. The DNA of the CDR3 is TGCGCCAGCAGCTTGGATGACCAGGGAAACACTGAAGCTTTCTTT. It codes for CASSLDDQGNTEAFF. This chain uses TRBV5-1 with TRBJ1-1; possibly TRBD1 for D (5 bases). From germline, CDR1 is SGHRS and CDR2 YFSETQ. Deletions cut 0 bases from V and 2 bases from J, with 11 bases between. The CDR3 consists of 15 residues.

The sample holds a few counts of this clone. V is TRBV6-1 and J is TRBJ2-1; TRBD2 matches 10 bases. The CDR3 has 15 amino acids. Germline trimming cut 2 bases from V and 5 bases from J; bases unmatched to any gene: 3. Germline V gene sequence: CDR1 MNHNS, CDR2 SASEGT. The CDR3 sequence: CASSETLAGNNEQFF. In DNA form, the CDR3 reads TGTGCCAGCAGTGAAACACTAGCGGGAAACAATGAGCAGTTCTTC.

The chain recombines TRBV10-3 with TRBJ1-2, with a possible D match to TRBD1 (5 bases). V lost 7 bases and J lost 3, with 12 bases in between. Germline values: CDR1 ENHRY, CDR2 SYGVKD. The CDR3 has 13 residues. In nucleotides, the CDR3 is TGTGCCATCACCGACAGTCTTCACTATGGCTACACCTTC. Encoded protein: CAITDSLHYGYTF.

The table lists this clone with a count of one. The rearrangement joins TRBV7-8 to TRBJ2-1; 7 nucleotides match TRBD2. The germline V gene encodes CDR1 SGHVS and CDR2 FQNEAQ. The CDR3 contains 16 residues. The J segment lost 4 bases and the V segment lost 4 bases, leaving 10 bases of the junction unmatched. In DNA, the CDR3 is TGTGCCAGCAGCTCCGCCCTAGCGGCTGGTTACAATGAGCAGTTCTTC. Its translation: CASSSALAAGYNEQFF.

The DNA for the CDR3 is TGTGCCAGCAGCTTAGATCTGGGGACTAGCGGGAGGGCCTACGAGCAGTACTTC. Its translation: CASSLDLGTSGRAYEQYF. V gene TRBV11-2 combines with J gene TRBJ2-7; 16 bases fit TRBD2. Germline V lookup: CDR1 SGHAT, CDR2 FQNNGV. The CDR3 contains 18 residues. V trimming: 0 bases; J trimming: 2 bases; junction bases outside the gene matches: 4.

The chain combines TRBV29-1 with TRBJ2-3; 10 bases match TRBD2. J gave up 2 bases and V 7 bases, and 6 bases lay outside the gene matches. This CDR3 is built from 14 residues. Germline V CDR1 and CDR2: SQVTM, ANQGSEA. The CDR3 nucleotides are TGCAGCGCCCTAGCGGGAGACCTCACAGATACGCAGTATTTT. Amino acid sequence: CSALAGDLTDTQYF.

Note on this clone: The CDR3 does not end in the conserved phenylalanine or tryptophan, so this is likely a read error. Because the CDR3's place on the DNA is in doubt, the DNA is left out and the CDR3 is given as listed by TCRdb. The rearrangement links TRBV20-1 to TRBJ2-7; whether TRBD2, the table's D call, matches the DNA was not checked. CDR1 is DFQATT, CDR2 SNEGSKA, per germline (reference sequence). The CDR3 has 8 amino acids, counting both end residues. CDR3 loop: CSARRLAR.

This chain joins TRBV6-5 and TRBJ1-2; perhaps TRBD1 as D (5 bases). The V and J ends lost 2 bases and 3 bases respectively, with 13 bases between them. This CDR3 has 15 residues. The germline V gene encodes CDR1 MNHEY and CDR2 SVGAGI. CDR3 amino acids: CASSYPGDSYYGYTF. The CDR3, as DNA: TGTGCCAGCAGTTACCCAGGAGACAGCTACTATGGCTACACCTTC.

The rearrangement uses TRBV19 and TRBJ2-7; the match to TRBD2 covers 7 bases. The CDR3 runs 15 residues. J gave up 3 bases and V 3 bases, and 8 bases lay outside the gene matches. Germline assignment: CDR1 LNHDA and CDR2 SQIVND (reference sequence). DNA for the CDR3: TGTGCCAGTAGTATTCGCCCGGGGGGACTCTACGAGCAGTACTTC. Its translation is CASSIRPGGLYEQYF.

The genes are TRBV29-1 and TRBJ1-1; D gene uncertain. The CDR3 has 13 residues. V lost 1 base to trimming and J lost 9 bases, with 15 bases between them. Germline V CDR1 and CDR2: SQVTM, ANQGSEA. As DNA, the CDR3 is TGCAGCGTTGAAGCGGTGGTCCGCAGGAAAGCTTTCTTT. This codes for CSVEAVVRRKAFF.

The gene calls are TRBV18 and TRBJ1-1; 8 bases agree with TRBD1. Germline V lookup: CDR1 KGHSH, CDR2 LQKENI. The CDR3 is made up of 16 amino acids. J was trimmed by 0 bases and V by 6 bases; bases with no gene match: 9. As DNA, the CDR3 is TGTGCCAGCTCGACCTGGACAGGGAGGATGAACACTGAAGCTTTCTTT. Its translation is CASSTWTGRMNTEAFF.

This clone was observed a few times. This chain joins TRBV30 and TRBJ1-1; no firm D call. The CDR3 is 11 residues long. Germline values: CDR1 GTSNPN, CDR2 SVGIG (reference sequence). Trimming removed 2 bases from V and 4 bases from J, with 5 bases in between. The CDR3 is CAWSQITEAFF. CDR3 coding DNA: TGTGCCTGGAGTCAGATCACTGAAGCTTTCTTT.

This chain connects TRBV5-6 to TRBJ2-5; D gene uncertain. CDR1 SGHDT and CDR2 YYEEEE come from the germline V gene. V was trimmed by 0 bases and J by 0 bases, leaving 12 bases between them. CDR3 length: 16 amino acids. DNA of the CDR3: TGTGCCAGCAGCTTGGCCGTTTTACAGAACCAAGAGACCCAGTACTTC. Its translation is CASSLAVLQNQETQYF. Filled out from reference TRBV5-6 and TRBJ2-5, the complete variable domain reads DAGVTQSPTHLIKTRGQQVTLRCSPKSGHDTVSWYQQALGQGPQFIFQYYEEEERQRGNFPDRFSGHQFPNYSSELNVNALLLGDSALYLCASSLAVLQNQETQYFGPGTRLLVL.

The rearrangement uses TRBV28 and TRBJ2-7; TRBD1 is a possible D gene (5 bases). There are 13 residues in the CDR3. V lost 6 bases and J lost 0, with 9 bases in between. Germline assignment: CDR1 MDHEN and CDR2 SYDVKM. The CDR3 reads CASRGPVSYEQYF. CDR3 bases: TGTGCCAGCAGGGGGCCTGTCTCCTACGAGCAGTACTTC.

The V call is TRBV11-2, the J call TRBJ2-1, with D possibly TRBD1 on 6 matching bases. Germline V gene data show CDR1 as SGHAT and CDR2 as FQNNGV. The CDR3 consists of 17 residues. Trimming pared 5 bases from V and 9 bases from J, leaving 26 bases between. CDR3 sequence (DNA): TGTGCCAGCAGCCCATACCCGATAAAGCCTCTACAGGGTGAGCAGTTCTTC. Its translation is CASSPYPIKPLQGEQFF.